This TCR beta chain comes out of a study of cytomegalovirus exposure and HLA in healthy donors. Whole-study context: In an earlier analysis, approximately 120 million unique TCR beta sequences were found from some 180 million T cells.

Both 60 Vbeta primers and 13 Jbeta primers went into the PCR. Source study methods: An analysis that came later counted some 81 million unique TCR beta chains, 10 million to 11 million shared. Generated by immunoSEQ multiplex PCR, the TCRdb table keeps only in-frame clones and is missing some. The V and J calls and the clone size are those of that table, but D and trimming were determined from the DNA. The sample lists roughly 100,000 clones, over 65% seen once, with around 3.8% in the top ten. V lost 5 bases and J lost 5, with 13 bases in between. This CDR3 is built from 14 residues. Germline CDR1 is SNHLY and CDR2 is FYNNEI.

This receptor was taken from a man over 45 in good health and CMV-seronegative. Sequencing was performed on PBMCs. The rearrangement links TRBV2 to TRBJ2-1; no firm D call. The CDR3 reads CASSLLNLDNEQFF. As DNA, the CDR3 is TGTGCCAGCAGTCTATTGAACCTTGACAATGAGCAGTTCTTC.